Included here is one TCR beta chain sequence, with context. What it recognizes is unknown. This specimen comes from a study of T cell responses to AZD1222 COVID-19 vaccine. Study-level findings and limits: Along spike, vaccine-associated CD4 TCRs were found throughout, with dominance at 160-218 and 743-854.

TCRdb keeps only in-frame clones here, not all; method: immunoSEQ multiplex PCR. The sample lists more than 95,000 clones, about 91% occurring once. V was pared by 2 bases and J by 5 bases, with 8 bases of the junction left unmatched. The germline gives CDR1 SNHLY, CDR2 FYNNEI. CDR3 length: 15 residues. The sequence was collected from an adult who received the AZD1222 COVID-19 vaccine. Sequenced material: peripheral blood, taken 28 days after the second AZD1222 dose. The chain employs TRBV2 and TRBJ2-7; 8 bases map to TRBD1. The CDR3 sequence: CASSELPGQANEQYF. The CDR3, as DNA: TGTGCCAGCAGTGAACTCCCGGGACAGGCCAACGAGCAGTACTTC.